Included here is one T cell receptor (beta chain) sequence, with context. Its matching antigen is unknown. The CDR3 loop spans 14 amino acids. Trimming cost V 5 bases and J 9 bases; bases outside gene matches: 6. The germline V gene encodes CDR1 SGHRS and CDR2 YFSETQ. This sample is drawn from a study of cytomegalovirus exposure and HLA in healthy donors. The wider study: A later analysis reported the same platform for the roughly 120 validation repertoires and the 500 to 750 first-cohort repertoires.

The donors were members of the roughly 120-subject validation cohort (separate from the roughly 670-subject first cohort). General study findings and limits: Cytomegalovirus status was reportedly diagnosed by the classifier with high sensitivity and specificity. Rarity characterized most TCR sequences, yet some public TCRs appeared in many donors.

The protocol was immunoSEQ multiplex PCR, while the TCRdb copy is restricted to in-frame clones and leaves out a portion. The table includes just over 80,000 clones, approximately 96% detected once. This TCR was sampled from a woman between 18 and 29 years old in good health and CMV-seronegative. The gene calls are TRBV5-1 and TRBJ2-1, with 12 bases that match TRBD2. Sequenced: PBMCs. CDR3 coding DNA: TGCGCCAGCAGGCCTAGCGGGAGGGCCGGTGAGCAGTTCTTC. Its translation: CASRPSGRAGEQFF. The complete variable domain, with remaining parts taken from reference TRBV5-1 and TRBJ2-1, reads KAGVTQTPRYLIKTRGQQVTLSCSPISGHRSVSWYQQTPGQGLQFLFEYFSETQRNKGNFPGRFSGRQFSNSRSEMNVSTLELGDSALYLCASRPSGRAGEQFFGPGTRLTVL.